These 28 T cell receptor beta chains were sequenced from one sample in a study of blood T cell repertoires in COVID-19. TCRdb's table, derived via immunoSEQ multiplex PCR, lists solely in-frame clones and lacks some. The sample lists 180,000 or so clones, 65% to 90% seen once, with about 8.2% in the top ten. The sequenced sample was peripheral blood. These receptors were collected from a man in his sixties with acute or convalescent COVID-19.

This rearrangement joins TRBV9 to TRBJ2-7, with D possibly matching TRBD2 (7 bases). With 1 base removed from V and 0 bases from J, the gap between germline ends came to 14 bases. CDR3 length: 16 amino acids. Per germline, CDR1 SGDLS and CDR2 YYNGEE. The CDR3 nucleotides are TGTGCCAGCAGCGTATCTCCCGGGGGGCGCTCCTACGAGCAGTACTTC. Its protein product is CASSVSPGGRSYEQYF.

The V gene is TRBV3-1 (or the pseudogene TRBV3-2), the J gene TRBJ1-2; the D gene is possibly TRBD1 (6 bases). The CDR3 loop spans 13 amino acids. The ends were cut back, 2 bases at V and 4 bases at J, with 8 bases in the middle. Germline V gene sequence: CDR1 LGHDT, CDR2 YNNKEL (reference sequence). The DNA for the CDR3 is TGTGCCAGCAGCCAAATGGGGGCCTATGGCTACACCTTC. Its translation: CASSQMGAYGYTF.

This clone is a singleton in its sample. The chain recombines TRBV18 with TRBJ2-7; 8 nucleotides line up with TRBD1. The V and J ends lost 6 bases and 5 bases, in that order; junction bases with no gene match: 9. Germline values: CDR1 KGHSH, CDR2 LQKENI. This CDR3 comprises 14 residues. CDR3 bases: TGTGCCAGCTCCCAGTCAGGGGGCGGCGACGAGCAGTACTTC. The encoded protein is CASSQSGGGDEQYF.

This rearrangement joins TRBV7-9 to TRBJ1-2; weak D call: TRBD1 (6 bases). Looked up from germline, CDR1 is SEHNR and CDR2 is FQNEAQ (reference sequence). CDR3 size: 14 residues. V was cut by 5 bases and J by 6 bases, with 16 bases left in between. The CDR3 sequence is CASSQETGAHGYTF. CDR3 DNA: TGTGCCAGCAGCCAAGAGACAGGAGCTCATGGCTACACCTTC.

The rearrangement links TRBV10-3 to TRBJ1-1; D unclear. Germline CDR1 reads ENHRY; CDR2 reads SYGVKD. The CDR3 extends over 14 amino acids. Trimming took 0 bases from V and 3 from J, leaving 8 bases between them. The CDR3 nucleotides are TGTGCCATCAGTGAGTCCCAGGAATACACTGAAGCTTTCTTT. Its protein product is CAISESQEYTEAFF.

The V gene is TRBV5-1, the J gene TRBJ1-2, with D possibly matching TRBD1 (5 bases). The V and J ends lost 7 bases and 8 bases respectively, with 15 bases between them. The germline V gene encodes CDR1 SGHRS and CDR2 YFSETQ. The CDR3 runs to 12 residues. CDR3 DNA: TGCGCCAGCCACGCGGGGGGAAGGGGCTACACCTTC. It translates to CASHAGGRGYTF.

The V call is TRBV5-5, the J call TRBJ1-4, with a weak D call TRBD1 (6 bases). Germline V gives CDR1 SGHKS, CDR2 YYEKEE (reference sequence). Deletions cut 4 bases from V and 5 bases from J, with 12 bases between. The CDR3 consists of 14 residues. In DNA form, the CDR3 reads TGTGCCAGCAGCCCGACAGGCGGAAATGAAAAACTGTTTTTT. Its protein is CASSPTGGNEKLFF.

CDR3 protein: CASSLASGSTDTQYF. In DNA, the CDR3 is TGTGCCAGCAGCTTAGCCAGCGGAAGCACAGATACGCAGTATTTT. The rearrangement links TRBV7-9 to TRBJ2-3, with D possibly TRBD2 on 5 matching bases. The ends were cut back, 0 bases at V and 0 bases at J, with 7 bases in the middle. The CDR3 covers 15 residues. Per the germline V gene, CDR1 is SEHNR and CDR2 is FQNEAQ (reference sequence).

V usage is TRBV11-2 and J usage is TRBJ2-7; TRBD1 agrees at 9 bases. There are 15 residues in the CDR3. J gave up 3 bases and V 4 bases, and 7 bases lay outside the gene matches. CDR1 is SGHAT and CDR2 is FQNNGV in the germline V gene. The CDR3 region has the DNA TGTGCCAGCAGCTGGACAGGGGTTGGGGACTACGAGCAGTACTTC. Its translation: CASSWTGVGDYEQYF.

The chain is built from TRBV2 and TRBJ2-5; TRBD1 matches 7 bases. The V gene's germline CDR1 is SNHLY and CDR2 FYNNEI. The V and J ends lost 7 bases and 5 bases, in that order; junction bases with no gene match: 7. The CDR3 has 13 residues. The CDR3 coding sequence is TGTGCCAGCACCAAGGACAGGTGGGAGACCCAGTACTTC. Protein product: CASTKDRWETQYF.

With regard to this clone: The same CDR3 also results from other DNA sequences found in this sample. The rearrangement joins TRBV7-2 to TRBJ2-2, with 12 bases that match TRBD2. The V segment lost 1 base and the J segment 1 base; nucleotides outside the gene matches: 4. The CDR3 has 18 amino acids. Germline V CDR1 and CDR2: SGHTA, FQGNSA. CDR3 loop: CASSLELAGGLNTGELFF. DNA of the CDR3: TGTGCCAGCAGCTTAGAACTAGCGGGAGGATTGAACACCGGGGAGCTGTTTTTT.

This clone was counted once. The gene calls are TRBV6-6 and TRBJ1-3, with D possibly TRBD1 on 6 matching bases. Trimming shortened V by 7 bases and J by 4 bases, and 17 bases separated the two germline ends. The CDR3 sequence is 15 residues long. Germline V gene sequence: CDR1 MNHNY, CDR2 SVGAGI (reference sequence). The CDR3 DNA reads as TGTGCCAGCACCAGAGACAGGACGTCCGGAAACACCATATATTTT. The encoded protein is CASTRDRTSGNTIYF.

J is TRBJ2-3 and V is TRBV5-4, with 7 bases aligning to TRBD2. The CDR3 loop spans 16 amino acids. Germline CDR1 and CDR2: SGHNT and YYREEE (reference sequence). V shed 7 bases and J 0 bases; nucleotides not matched to a gene: 11. In DNA form, the CDR3 reads TGTGCCAGCCGACCGTCGGGGGGAGCGAGCACAGATACGCAGTATTTT. It codes for CASRPSGGASTDTQYF.

This chain joins TRBV2 and TRBJ2-1, with 11 bases that match TRBD2. The CDR3 has 13 amino acids. The V gene's germline CDR1 is SNHLY and CDR2 FYNNEI. With V trimmed by 6 bases and J by 7 bases, 2 bases remained unmatched. CDR3 coding DNA: TGTGCCAGCAGCCGACTAGCGGGGAATGAGCAGTTCTTC. It codes for CASSRLAGNEQFF.

The CDR3 is CASSQDRGTAAFF. The CDR3 DNA follows: TGTGCCAGCAGCCAAGATAGAGGGACAGCGGCTTTCTTT. The chain recombines TRBV3-1 (or the pseudogene TRBV3-2) with TRBJ1-1; 7 bases are shared with TRBD1. V trimming: 0 bases; J trimming: 11 bases; junction bases outside the gene matches: 6. The CDR3 runs 13 residues. Germline CDR1 reads LGHDT; CDR2 reads YNNKEL (reference sequence).

The chain employs TRBV2 and TRBJ2-2, with 8 bases that match TRBD1. Per germline, CDR1 SNHLY and CDR2 FYNNEI. This CDR3 has 18 residues. V was clipped by 2 bases and J by 5 bases; unmatched bases: 13. This CDR3 is CASSEFIDRGRWTGELFF. The CDR3 coding sequence is TGTGCCAGCAGTGAATTTATTGACAGGGGAAGGTGGACCGGGGAGCTGTTTTTT.

The chain links TRBV3-1 (or the pseudogene TRBV3-2) to TRBJ1-2; D gene ambiguous. V was clipped by 8 bases and J by 2 bases, with 12 bases between them. This CDR3 is 13 amino acids long. Germline V CDR1 and CDR2: LGHDT, YNNKEL (reference sequence). CDR3 sequence: CASRSGKNYGYTF. CDR3 DNA sequence: TGTGCCAGCCGCTCAGGCAAAAACTATGGCTACACCTTC.

The chain couples TRBV2 to TRBJ2-7; maybe TRBD1 (7 bases). V was clipped by 2 bases and J by 3 bases, with 14 bases between them. CDR3 size: 15 residues. CDR1 and CDR2 from the germline V gene are SNHLY and FYNNEI. In nucleotides, the CDR3 is TGTGCCAGCAGTGAATATGGCAGGGGGGACTACGAGCAGTACTTC. Its protein product is CASSEYGRGDYEQYF. Complete variable domain (other parts from reference TRBV2 and TRBJ2-7): EPEVTQTPSHQVTQMGQEVILRCVPISNHLYFYWYRQILGQKVEFLVSFYNNEISEKSEIFDDQFSVERPDGSNFTLKIRSTKLEDSAMYFCASSEYGRGDYEQYFGPGTRLTVT.

This clone was seen once. The chain links TRBV28 to TRBJ2-3; the match to TRBD2 covers 8 bases. Germline CDR1 and CDR2: MDHEN and SYDVKM. The CDR3 consists of 16 residues. After removal of 5 bases from V and 4 bases from J, the junction contained 11 bases not matched to a gene. The CDR3 DNA sequence: TGTGCCAGCAGTCGCGCCGGGACTAGGAAATCAGATACGCAGTATTTT. Amino acids: CASSRAGTRKSDTQYF.

This chain uses TRBV9 with TRBJ2-7; D remains ambiguous. This CDR3 has 15 residues. V was clipped by 0 bases and J by 5 bases, with 15 bases between them. Germline V gene lookup returns CDR1 SGDLS and CDR2 YYNGEE. Here the CDR3 reads CASSVGGDTTHEQYF. CDR3 in DNA: TGTGCCAGCAGCGTAGGAGGAGATACCACCCACGAGCAGTACTTC.

This clone was detected only a few times. The gene calls are TRBV28 and TRBJ1-1; 10 bases map to TRBD1. Germline V gene sequence: CDR1 MDHEN, CDR2 SYDVKM. The CDR3 sequence is 15 residues long. Germline trimming cut 4 bases from V and 3 bases from J; bases unmatched to any gene: 5. This CDR3 reads CASSSGTGDYTEAFF. CDR3 nucleotides: TGTGCCAGCAGTTCCGGGACAGGGGACTACACTGAAGCTTTCTTT.

The rearrangement links TRBV10-3 to TRBJ1-2, with a weak D call TRBD1 (6 bases). Deletions cut 6 bases from V and 2 bases from J, with 10 bases between. From germline, CDR1 is ENHRY and CDR2 SYGVKD. The CDR3 contains 13 residues. The CDR3: CAISGGQNYGYTF. DNA of the CDR3: TGTGCCATCAGCGGAGGACAGAACTATGGCTACACCTTC.

This clone was picked up one time. This chain uses TRBV7-8 with TRBJ2-1, with D perhaps matching TRBD1 (6 bases). Per the germline V gene, CDR1 is SGHVS and CDR2 is FQNEAQ. Trimming took 5 bases from V and 2 from J, leaving 13 bases between them. The CDR3 totals 15 residues. For the CDR3, the DNA is TGTGCCAGCAGCCCAGGGGAAGGAACCTACAATGAGCAGTTCTTC. Translated: CASSPGEGTYNEQFF.

The chain is built from TRBV11-2 and TRBJ1-1, with TRBD1 as a possible D gene (5 bases). Looked up from germline, CDR1 is SGHAT and CDR2 is FQNNGV. There are 15 residues in the CDR3. Trimming stripped 0 bases from V and 0 bases from J, with 8 bases between. In DNA form, the CDR3 reads TGTGCCAGCAGCTTAGAGGCGACAGTGAACACTGAAGCTTTCTTT. Its protein is CASSLEATVNTEAFF.

The DNA for the CDR3 is TGTGCCAGCAGCCAAGTCCGGAGCTCCTACAATGAGCAGTTCTTC. Translated, it gives CASSQVRSSYNEQFF. The rearrangement links TRBV3-1 (or the pseudogene TRBV3-2) to TRBJ2-1, with D unclear. The CDR3 covers 15 residues. V dropped 1 base and J dropped 0 bases, with 7 bases sitting between them. In germline, CDR1 is LGHDT, CDR2 YNNKEL (reference sequence).

The rearrangement links TRBV28 to TRBJ2-1; D may be TRBD2 (5 bases). The germline gives CDR1 MDHEN, CDR2 SYDVKM. This CDR3 is built from 13 residues. V shed 10 bases and J shed 0 bases, with 10 bases lying between them. Here the CDR3 DNA reads TGTGCCACCGTGGGAGCCTCCTACAATGAGCAGTTCTTC. Its translation is CATVGASYNEQFF.

The chain is built from TRBV5-1 and TRBJ2-3; weak D call: TRBD1 (6 bases). The length of the CDR3 is 16 residues. Germline CDR1 and CDR2: SGHRS and YFSETQ. The germline V and J ends were trimmed by 4 bases and 0 bases, with 15 bases remaining between them. The CDR3 is CASSPQTGFSTDTQYF. Written as DNA, the CDR3 is TGCGCCAGCAGCCCGCAGACAGGATTTAGCACAGATACGCAGTATTTT.

V gene TRBV18 combines with J gene TRBJ1-3; 7 bases are a match to TRBD1. The V and J ends lost 2 bases and 4 bases, in that order; junction bases with no gene match: 5. CDR3 size: 15 residues. Per germline, CDR1 KGHSH and CDR2 LQKENI. In nucleotides, the CDR3 is TGTGCCAGCTCACCAATGACAGGGCCCGGAAACACCATATATTTT. This sequence encodes CASSPMTGPGNTIYF.